The clone carrying this TCR beta chain was observed many times. The antigen is unknown. This entry comes from a study of read filtering for tumor transcriptome and immune sequencing. Turning to the study itself: 8 patients were R-ISS I, 16 were R-ISS II, six or seven were R-ISS III.

Germline V lookup: CDR1 SGHDN, CDR2 FVKESK. This CDR3 has 15 amino acids. With 5 bases removed from V and 3 bases from J, the gap between germline ends came to 17 bases. Study results and limitations: In IR-seq, single-read clonotypes were approximately 83% of clonotypes but about 3.5% of reads. Correlation between methods rose after single-read clonotypes were removed.

From roughly 390 ng of RNA, a library with molecular barcoded alpha/delta and beta/gamma adaptors was made. TCRdb fed the reads into MiXCR, producing one record per CDR3 protein. The table shows more than 55,000 distinct CDR3 sequences, with roughly 20% occurring only once. The chain recombines TRBV14 with TRBJ2-7, with D perhaps matching TRBD1 or TRBD2 (5 bases each). Sequenced: a population of CD138-negative cells sorted from bone marrow. This receptor was identified in a donor aged 40 or older with multiple myeloma. CDR3 protein: CASSNRRDGNYEQYF. CDR3 sequence (DNA): TGTGCCAGCAGCAACCGCCGGGACGGGAACTACGAGCAGTACTTC.